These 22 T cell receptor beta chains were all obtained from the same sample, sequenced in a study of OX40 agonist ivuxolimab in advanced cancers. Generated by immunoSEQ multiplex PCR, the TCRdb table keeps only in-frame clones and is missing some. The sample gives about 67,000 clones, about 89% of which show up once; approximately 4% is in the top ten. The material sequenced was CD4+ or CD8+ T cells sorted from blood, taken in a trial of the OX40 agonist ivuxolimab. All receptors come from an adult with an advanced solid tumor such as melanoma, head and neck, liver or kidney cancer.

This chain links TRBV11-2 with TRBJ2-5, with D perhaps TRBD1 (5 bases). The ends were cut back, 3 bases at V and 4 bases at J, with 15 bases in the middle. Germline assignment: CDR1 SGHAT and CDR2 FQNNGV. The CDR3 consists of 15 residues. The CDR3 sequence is CASSLGQGAAETQYF. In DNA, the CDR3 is TGTGCCAGCAGCTTGGGCCAGGGCGCGGCAGAGACCCAGTACTTC.

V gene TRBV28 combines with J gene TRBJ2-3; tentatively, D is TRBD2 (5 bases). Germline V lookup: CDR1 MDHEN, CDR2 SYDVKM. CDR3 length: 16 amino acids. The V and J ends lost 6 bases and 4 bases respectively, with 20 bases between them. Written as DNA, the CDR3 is TGTGCCAGCAGAGCCACGCGCCTTGGGAGCGCAGATACGCAGTATTTT. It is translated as CASRATRLGSADTQYF.

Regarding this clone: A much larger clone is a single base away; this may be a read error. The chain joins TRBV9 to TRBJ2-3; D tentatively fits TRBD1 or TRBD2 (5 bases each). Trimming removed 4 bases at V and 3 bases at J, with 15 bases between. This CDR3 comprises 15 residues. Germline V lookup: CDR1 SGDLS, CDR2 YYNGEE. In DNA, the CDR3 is TGTGCCAGCAGCCTTCAGCGGAAGGGGACAGATACGCAGTATTTT. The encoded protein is CASSLQRKGTDTQYF.

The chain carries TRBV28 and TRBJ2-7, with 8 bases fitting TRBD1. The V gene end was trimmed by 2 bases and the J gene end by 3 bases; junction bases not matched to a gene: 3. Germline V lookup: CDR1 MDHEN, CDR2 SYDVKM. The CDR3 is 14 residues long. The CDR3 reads CASSLSGQGYEQYF. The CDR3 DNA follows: TGTGCCAGCAGTTTAAGCGGACAGGGCTACGAGCAGTACTTC. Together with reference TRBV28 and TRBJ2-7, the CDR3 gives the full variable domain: DVKVTQSSRYLVKRTGEKVFLECVQDMDHENMFWYRQDPGLGLRLIYFSYDVKMKEKGDIPEGYSVSREKKERFSLILESASTNQTSMYLCASSLSGQGYEQYFGPGTRLTVT.

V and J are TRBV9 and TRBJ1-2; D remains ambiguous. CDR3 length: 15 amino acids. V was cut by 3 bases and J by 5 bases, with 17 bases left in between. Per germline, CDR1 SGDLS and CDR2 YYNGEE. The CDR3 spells CASSASLRQAYGYTF. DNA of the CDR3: TGTGCCAGCAGCGCTAGCCTCAGACAAGCGTATGGCTACACCTTC.

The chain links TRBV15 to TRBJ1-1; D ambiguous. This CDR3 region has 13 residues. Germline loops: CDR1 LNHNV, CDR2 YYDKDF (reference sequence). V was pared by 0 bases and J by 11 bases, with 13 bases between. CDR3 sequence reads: CATSRDLDLGAFF. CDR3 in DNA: TGTGCCACCAGCAGAGATCTGGACCTAGGGGCTTTCTTT.

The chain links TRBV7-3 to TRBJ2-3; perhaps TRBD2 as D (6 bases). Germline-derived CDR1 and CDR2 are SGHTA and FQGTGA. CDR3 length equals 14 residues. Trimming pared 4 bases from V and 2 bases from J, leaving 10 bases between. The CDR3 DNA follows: TGTGCCAGCAGCTCTCCGGGACTCACAGATACGCAGTATTTT. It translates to CASSSPGLTDTQYF.

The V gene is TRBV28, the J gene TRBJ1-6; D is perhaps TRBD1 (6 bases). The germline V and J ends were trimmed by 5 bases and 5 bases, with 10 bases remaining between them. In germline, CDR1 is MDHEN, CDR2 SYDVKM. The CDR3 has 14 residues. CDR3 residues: CASSRTEDNSPLHF. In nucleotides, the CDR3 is TGTGCCAGCAGTAGGACAGAAGATAATTCACCCCTCCACTTT.

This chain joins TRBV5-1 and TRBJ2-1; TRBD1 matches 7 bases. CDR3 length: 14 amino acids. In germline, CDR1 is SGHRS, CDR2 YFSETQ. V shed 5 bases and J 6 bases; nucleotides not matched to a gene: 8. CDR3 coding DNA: TGCGCCAGCAGTAAGACAGGGCCCCCCAATGAGCAGTTCTTC. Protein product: CASSKTGPPNEQFF.

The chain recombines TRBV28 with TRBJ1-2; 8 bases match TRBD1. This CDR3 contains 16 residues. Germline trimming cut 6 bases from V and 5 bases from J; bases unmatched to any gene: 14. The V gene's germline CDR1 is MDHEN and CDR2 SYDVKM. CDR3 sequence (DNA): TGTGCCAGCAGCCCTCTGGACAGGGAGTCTGGGTATGGCTACACCTTC. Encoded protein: CASSPLDRESGYGYTF.

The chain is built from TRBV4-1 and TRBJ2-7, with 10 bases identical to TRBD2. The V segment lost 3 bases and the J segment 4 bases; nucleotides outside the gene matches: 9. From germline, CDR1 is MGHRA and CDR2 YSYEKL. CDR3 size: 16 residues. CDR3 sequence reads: CASSQASSSGSYEQYF. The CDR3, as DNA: TGCGCCAGCAGCCAGGCGTCTTCTAGCGGGAGTTACGAGCAGTACTTC.

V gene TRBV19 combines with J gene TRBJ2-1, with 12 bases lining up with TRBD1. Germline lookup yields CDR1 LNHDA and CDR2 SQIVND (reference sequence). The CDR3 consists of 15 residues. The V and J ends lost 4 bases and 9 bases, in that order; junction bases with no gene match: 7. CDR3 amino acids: CASSTAGQGAGEQFF. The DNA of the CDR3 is TGTGCCAGTAGTACCGCGGGACAGGGGGCGGGTGAGCAGTTCTTC.

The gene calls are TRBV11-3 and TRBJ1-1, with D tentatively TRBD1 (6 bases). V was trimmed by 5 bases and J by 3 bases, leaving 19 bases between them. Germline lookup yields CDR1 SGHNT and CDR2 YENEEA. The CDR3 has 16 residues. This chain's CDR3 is CASSGRGGPWDTEAFF. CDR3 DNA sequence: TGTGCCAGCAGCGGAAGGGGGGGACCCTGGGACACTGAAGCTTTCTTT. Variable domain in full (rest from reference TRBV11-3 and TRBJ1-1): EAGVVQSPRYKIIEKKQPVAFWCNPISGHNTLYWYLQNLGQGPELLIRYENEEAVDDSQLPKDRFSAERLKGVDSTLKIQPAELGDSAVYLCASSGRGGPWDTEAFFGQGTRLTVV.

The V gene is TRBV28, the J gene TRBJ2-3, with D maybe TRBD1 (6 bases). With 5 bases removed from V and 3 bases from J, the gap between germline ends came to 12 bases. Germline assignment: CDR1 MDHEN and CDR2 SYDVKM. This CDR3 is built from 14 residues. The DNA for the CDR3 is TGTGCCAGCAGTCCCGGGGACAATACAGATACGCAGTATTTT. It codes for CASSPGDNTDTQYF.

The CDR3 spells CASSWGGASYEQYF. CDR3 bases: TGTGCCAGCAGCTGGGGAGGGGCATCCTACGAGCAGTACTTC. The chain recombines TRBV28 with TRBJ2-7; 7 bases are shared with TRBD2. The CDR3 loop spans 14 amino acids. J lost 1 base, V lost 6 bases, and 6 bases had no gene match. Per germline, CDR1 MDHEN and CDR2 SYDVKM.

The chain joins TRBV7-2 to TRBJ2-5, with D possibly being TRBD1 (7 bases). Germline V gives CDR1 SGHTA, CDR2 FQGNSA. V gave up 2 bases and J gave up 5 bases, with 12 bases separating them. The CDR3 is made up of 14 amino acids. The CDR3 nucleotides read TGTGCCAGCAGCTTACGGACAGGAGGGGAGACCCAGTACTTC. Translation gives CASSLRTGGETQYF.

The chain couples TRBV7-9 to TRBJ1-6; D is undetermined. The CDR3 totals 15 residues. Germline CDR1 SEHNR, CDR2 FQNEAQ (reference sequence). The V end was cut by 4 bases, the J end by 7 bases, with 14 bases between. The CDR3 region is CASSSSSAENSPLHF. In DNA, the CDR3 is TGTGCCAGCAGCTCCTCCTCTGCCGAAAATTCACCCCTCCACTTT.

This chain's CDR3 is CASSWQMLGTEAFF. The DNA for the CDR3 is TGTGCCAGCAGTTGGCAAATGTTGGGCACTGAAGCTTTCTTT. V and J are TRBV6-6 and TRBJ1-1; D is undetermined. The germline gives CDR1 MNHNY, CDR2 SVGAGI (reference sequence). Trimming took 4 bases from V and 4 from J, leaving 13 bases between them. The CDR3 covers 14 residues.

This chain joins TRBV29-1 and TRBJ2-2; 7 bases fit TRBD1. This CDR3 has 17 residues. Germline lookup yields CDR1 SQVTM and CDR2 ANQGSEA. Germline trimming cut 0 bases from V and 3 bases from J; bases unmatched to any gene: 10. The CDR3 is CSVEDDLGGTDTGELFF. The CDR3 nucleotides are TGCAGCGTTGAAGATGATTTAGGTGGGACAGACACCGGGGAGCTGTTTTTT.

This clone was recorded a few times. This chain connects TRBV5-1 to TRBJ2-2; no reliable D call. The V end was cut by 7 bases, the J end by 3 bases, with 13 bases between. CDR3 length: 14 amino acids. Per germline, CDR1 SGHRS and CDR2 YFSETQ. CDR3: CASLKVPDTGELFF. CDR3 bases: TGCGCCAGCCTAAAGGTACCCGACACCGGGGAGCTGTTTTTT.

The CDR3: CASSYWATGDRETQYF. The CDR3 nucleotides read TGTGCCAGCAGTTACTGGGCGACAGGGGACAGGGAGACCCAGTACTTC. The gene calls are TRBV6-5 and TRBJ2-5; TRBD1 matches at 8 bases. The J segment lost 5 bases and the V segment lost 1 base, leaving 9 bases of the junction unmatched. This CDR3 spans 16 amino acids. Germline lookup yields CDR1 MNHEY and CDR2 SVGAGI.

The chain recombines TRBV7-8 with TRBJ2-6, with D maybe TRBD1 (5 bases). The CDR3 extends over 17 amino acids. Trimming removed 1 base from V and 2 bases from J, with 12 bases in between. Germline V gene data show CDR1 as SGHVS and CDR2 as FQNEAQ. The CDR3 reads CASSLGQPGPGANVLTF. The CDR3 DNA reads TGTGCCAGCAGCTTAGGTCAACCAGGGCCTGGGGCCAACGTCCTGACTTTC.